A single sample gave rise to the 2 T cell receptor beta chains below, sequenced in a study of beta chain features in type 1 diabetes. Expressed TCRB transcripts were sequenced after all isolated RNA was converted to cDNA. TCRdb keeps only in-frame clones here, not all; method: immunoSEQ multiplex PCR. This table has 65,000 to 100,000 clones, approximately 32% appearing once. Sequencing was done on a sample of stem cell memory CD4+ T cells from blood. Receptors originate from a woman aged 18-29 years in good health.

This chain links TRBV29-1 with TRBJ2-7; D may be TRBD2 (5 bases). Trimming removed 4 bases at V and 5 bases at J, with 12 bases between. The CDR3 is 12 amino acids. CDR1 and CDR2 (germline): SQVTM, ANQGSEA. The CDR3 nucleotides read TGCAGCGTTGGACAAGGAGGAGACGAGCAGTACTTC. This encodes CSVGQGGDEQYF.

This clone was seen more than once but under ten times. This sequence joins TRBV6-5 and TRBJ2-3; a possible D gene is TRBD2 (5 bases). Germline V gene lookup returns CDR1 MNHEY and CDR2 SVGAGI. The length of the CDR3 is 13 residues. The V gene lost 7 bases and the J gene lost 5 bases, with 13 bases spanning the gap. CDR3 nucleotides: TGTGCCAGCATGGGAGATAGAGAAGATACGCAGTATTTT. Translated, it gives CASMGDREDTQYF.